This T cell receptor beta chain is drawn from a study of blood T cell repertoires in COVID-19. Profiling relied on immunoSEQ multiplex PCR, and the TCRdb table lists in-frame clones only, not all of them. The data contain 250,000 to 350,000 clones, approximately 88% of them singletons. The length of the CDR3 is 14 residues. Trimming left V 8 bases short and J 2 bases short, with 13 bases between. Germline lookup yields CDR1 MNHEY and CDR2 SMNVEV (reference sequence). Participant reports of clinical history set cohort assignment. V is TRBV27 and J is TRBJ2-1; D possibly corresponds to TRBD1 (6 bases). The receptor's source is a woman between 40 and 50 years old who had recovered from COVID-19. Sequenced sample: PBMCs or T cells enriched from blood (not recorded which). CDR3 loop: CASRTGIPYNEQFF. CDR3 nucleotides: TGTGCCAGCCGAACAGGGATCCCCTACAATGAGCAGTTCTTC.